A selection of T cell receptor beta chains follows, all from one sample in a study of blood T cells in healthy people across ages. TCRdb re-called the 5' RACE reads with MiXCR, one entry per CDR3 protein. The data contain approximately 900,000 distinct CDR3 sequences, almost 30% of them singletons. These same data were also listed under a study on T cells of mothers and their children.

The specimen sequenced was blood. The receptors derive from a woman aged 40 to 50 in good health. The CDR3 runs from the conserved cysteine through the conserved F or W. Each record gives: D gene, J gene, V gene, clone size, CDR3 DNA, CDR3 protein. D genes are given only for firm matches. Clone size appears in some rows only: once, few, many, or a class for an expanded clone.

- TRBJ2-3 TRBV5-1 - TGCGCCAGCAGCTTGTCCATAGTCGGGGATACGCAGTATTTT CASSLSIVGDTQYF
- TRBJ2-1 TRBV4-1 - TGCGCCAGCAGCCGACCCCAAAGGGGAGGAAGCAATGAGCAGTTCTTC CASSRPQRGGSNEQFF
TRBD1 TRBJ2-2 TRBV11-3 - TGTGCCAGCAGCTTCAGGGGGCGGCCCGGGGAGCTGTTTTTT CASSFRGRPGELFF
TRBD2 TRBJ2-5 TRBV5-6 few TGTGCCAGCAGCTCGCCTCGGGGTGGGCGGGGGGCCAGTTACCAAGAGACCCAGTACTTC CASSSPRGGRGASYQETQYF
- TRBJ2-1 TRBV11-2 - TGTGCCAGCAGTCCCGGGATGAAAGAGACCCAGTTCTTC CASSPGMKETQFF
TRBD1 TRBJ2-7 TRBV7-9 many TGTGCCAGCAGCCTGGACCGACAGGGGCAGTACTTC CASSLDRQGQYF
- TRBJ2-1 TRBV29-1 - TGCAGCGTTGAAGTCTACAATGAGCAGTTCTTC CSVEVYNEQFF
TRBD2 TRBJ2-3 TRBV30 few TGTGCCTGGAGTGTACCTGCTAGCGGGGGCACAGATACGCAGTATTTT CAWSVPASGGTDTQYF
- TRBJ1-1 TRBV3-1 - TGTGCCGGCAGCCAAGCCCAACAGATAAACACTGAAGCTTTCTTT CAGSQAQQINTEAFF
TRBD1 TRBJ2-7 TRBV20-1 - TGCAGTGCGAGGACAGGGGGACCCTGCGAGCAGTACTTC CSARTGGPCEQYF
- TRBJ2-7 TRBV5-1 many TGCGCCAGCAGCTTGATTCAAGGTACAGGGACCTACGAGCAGTACTTC CASSLIQGTGTYEQYF
TRBD1 TRBJ2-7 TRBV12-3/TRBV12-4 few TGTGCCAGCACCGAACTGGGGACAGGCTACGAGCAGTACTTC CASTELGTGYEQYF
- TRBJ2-6 TRBV15 few TGTGCCACCAGCAGTTATTCCTCTGGGGCCAACGTCCTGACTTTC CATSSYSSGANVLTF
- TRBJ1-2 TRBV7-9 - TGTGCCAGCAGCTCTAACCAACAACAGGGACGCTATGGCTACACCTTC CASSSNQQQGRYGYTF
TRBD2 TRBJ2-3 TRBV29-1 few TGCAGCGTCCAGGGACTAGCGTATACAGATACGCAGTATTTT CSVQGLAYTDTQYF
TRBD2 TRBJ2-3 TRBV7-2 - TGTGCCAGCAGCTCTGGGGAGGGAAATACGCAGTATTTT CASSSGEGNTQYF
TRBD1 TRBJ2-7 TRBV7-9 - TGTGCCAGCGGACCGACAGGGCCCTCCTACGAGCAGTACTTC CASGPTGPSYEQYF